The 8 T cell receptor beta chains presented below share a single source sample, sequenced in a study of blood T cell repertoires in COVID-19. Generated by immunoSEQ multiplex PCR, the TCRdb table keeps only in-frame clones and is missing some. The sample carries about 41,000 clones, 70% to 90% recorded once. The material sequenced was peripheral blood. Receptors were obtained from a man aged 60 to 69 with acute or convalescent COVID-19.

This chain connects TRBV3-1 (or the pseudogene TRBV3-2) to TRBJ1-3; a possible D gene is TRBD1 (6 bases). CDR3 length equals 15 residues. Trimming cost V 4 bases and J 1 base, with 11 bases left between them. Germline loops: CDR1 LGHDT, CDR2 YNNKEL (reference sequence). The CDR3 loop reads CASSRSGVSGNTIYF. CDR3 coding DNA: TGTGCCAGCAGCCGATCAGGGGTGTCTGGAAACACCATATATTTT.

This clone has only a few counts. V and J are TRBV20-1 and TRBJ1-5; D is unclear. The length of the CDR3 is 15 residues. CDR1 DFQATT and CDR2 SNEGSKA come from the germline V gene (reference sequence). Trimming shortened V by 3 bases and J by 2 bases, and 14 bases separated the two germline ends. CDR3 in DNA: TGCAGTGCTAGTCCCGGAGGGTCGGGCAATCAGCCCCAGCATTTT. It encodes CSASPGGSGNQPQHF.

The chain has TRBV5-1 and TRBJ2-3, with D hard to call. The CDR3 is 16 amino acids. In germline, CDR1 is SGHRS, CDR2 YFSETQ. Trimming pared 6 bases from V and 1 base from J, leaving 18 bases between. The CDR3 coding sequence is TGCGCCAGCACAACACTCCTAGGTCGGGGCACAGATACGCAGTATTTT. This sequence encodes CASTTLLGRGTDTQYF.

The table lists this clone with a count of one. The chain links TRBV5-6 to TRBJ2-3; D is possibly TRBD2 (5 bases). The CDR3 spans 14 residues. Germline V CDR1 and CDR2: SGHDT, YYEEEE. V lost 4 bases and J lost 3, with 12 bases in between. CDR3 DNA: TGTGCCAGCAGCCTAAAATCGGGAACAGATACGCAGTATTTT. This translates into CASSLKSGTDTQYF.

The chain has TRBV9 and TRBJ2-3, with D unclear. V was cut by 0 bases and J by 4 bases, with 9 bases left in between. This CDR3 has 14 residues. Germline-derived CDR1 and CDR2 are SGDLS and YYNGEE. The CDR3 sequence is CASSVDHSADTQYF. The DNA for the CDR3 is TGTGCCAGCAGCGTAGATCACTCCGCAGATACGCAGTATTTT.

This clone was seen a handful of times. The J gene is TRBJ2-1, the V gene TRBV13, with 8 bases identical to TRBD2. J lost 8 bases, V lost 1 base, and 7 bases had no gene match. CDR1 is PRHDT, CDR2 FYEKMQ, per germline (reference sequence). CDR3 length: 15 residues. The CDR3 here is CASSLEGLGFHEQFF. The CDR3 DNA follows: TGTGCCAGCAGCTTAGAGGGACTAGGATTCCATGAGCAGTTCTTC.

This chain connects TRBV5-4 to TRBJ2-7, with 8 nucleotides matching TRBD2. CDR1 is SGHNT, CDR2 YYREEE, per germline (reference sequence). The V segment lost 1 base and the J segment 6 bases; nucleotides outside the gene matches: 9. The CDR3 is 15 amino acids. This CDR3 is CASSLWSGGSLEQYF. The CDR3 DNA is TGTGCCAGCAGCTTGTGGAGCGGGGGCTCCCTCGAGCAGTACTTC.

The chain recombines TRBV19 with TRBJ1-3; 7 nucleotides match TRBD1. There are 14 residues in the CDR3. V shed 9 bases and J 4 bases; nucleotides not matched to a gene: 9. CDR1 and CDR2 (germline): LNHDA, SQIVND (reference sequence). The CDR3 nucleotides read TGTGCCAGCCTTACGACAGGGAAAGGAAACACCATATATTTT. Residues: CASLTTGKGNTIYF.